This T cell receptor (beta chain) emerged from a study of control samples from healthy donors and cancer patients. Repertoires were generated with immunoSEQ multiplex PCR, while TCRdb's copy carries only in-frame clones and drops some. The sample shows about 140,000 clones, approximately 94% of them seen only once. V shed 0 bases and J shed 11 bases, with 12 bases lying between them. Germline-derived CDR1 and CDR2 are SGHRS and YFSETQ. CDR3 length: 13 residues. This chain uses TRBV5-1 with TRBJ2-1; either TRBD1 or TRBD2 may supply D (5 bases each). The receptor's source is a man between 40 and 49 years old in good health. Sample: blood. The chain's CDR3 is CASSLEGEGQQFF. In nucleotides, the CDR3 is TGCGCCAGCAGCTTGGAAGGTGAGGGGCAGCAGTTCTTC.